These T cell receptor beta chains were read from a single sample in a study of CD8+CD57+ T cells in acquired aplastic anemia. One entry per CDR3 protein results from TCRdb running MiXCR on the reads. Of 260,000 or so distinct CDR3 sequences in the sample, around half were seen once. The sample comprised sorted CD4+, CD8+, or CD8+CD57+ T cells (not recorded which) from PBMCs. The receptors were sampled from a human donor with aplastic anemia. The CDR3 runs from the conserved cysteine through the conserved F or W. The D gene is left open where the match is weak. Clone sizes are given selectively: once, few, many, or a class where the clone is expanded.

clone_size	v_call	d_call	j_call	cdr3_aa	cdr3_nt
many	TRBV27	NA	TRBJ1-6	CASSLQQYNSPLHF	TGTGCCAGCAGCCTTCAGCAATATAATTCACCCCTCCACTTT
NA	TRBV9	NA	TRBJ1-4	CASSAGQSATNERLFF	TGTGCCAGCAGCGCCGGACAGTCTGCAACTAATGAAAGACTGTTTTTT
NA	TRBV19	NA	TRBJ1-2	CAWSVQWGNGYTF	TGTGCCTGGAGTGTACAGTGGGGGAATGGCTACACCTTC
NA	TRBV6-5	NA	TRBJ1-5	CASSPGQGPGLEPQHF	TGTGCCAGCAGTCCGGGTCAGGGGCCAGGTCTGGAGCCCCAGCATTTT
many	TRBV2	NA	TRBJ2-1	CASIGLPSKQFF	TGTGCCAGCATAGGACTACCCTCAAAGCAGTTCTTC
NA	TRBV25-1	NA	TRBJ2-2	CASSVTDTGELFF	TGTGCCAGCAGTGTAACCGACACCGGGGAGCTGTTTTTT
NA	TRBV15	NA	TRBJ2-1	CATSTAQAYNEQFF	TGTGCCACCAGCACGGCGCAGGCCTACAATGAGCAGTTCTTC
NA	TRBV7-2	TRBD2	TRBJ2-7	CASSRLTSGISYEQYF	TGTGCCAGCAGCAGACTTACTAGCGGGATATCCTACGAGCAGTACTTC
many	TRBV4-1	NA	TRBJ2-1	CASSQDLGRGEQFF	TGCGCCAGCAGCCAAGATCTTGGTAGGGGGGAGCAGTTCTTC
NA	TRBV7-9	NA	TRBJ2-3	CASSYVRGRTPSTDTQYF	TGTGCCAGCAGCTACGTTAGAGGGCGGACCCCTAGCACAGATACGCAGTATTTT
NA	TRBV19	NA	TRBJ2-7	CARDRDYEQYF	TGTGCTAGAGATCGGGACTACGAGCAGTACTTC
many	TRBV28	NA	TRBJ1-2	CASSDPTTF	TGTGCCAGCAGTGACCCTACTACCTTC
NA	TRBV7-9	NA	TRBJ1-1	CASSLGQETVREAFF	TGTGCCAGCAGCTTAGGACAGGAGACCGTGCGCGAAGCTTTCTTT
NA	TRBV7-6	NA	TRBJ1-1	CASSTSRAGARTEAFF	TGTGCCAGCAGCACCTCTAGGGCGGGGGCGCGCACTGAAGCTTTCTTT
many	TRBV11-2	TRBD1	TRBJ1-1	CASSRGQTNTEAFF	TGTGCCAGCAGCAGGGGACAGACGAACACTGAAGCTTTCTTT
NA	TRBV19	NA	TRBJ1-2	CASRREGQMVYGYTF	TGTGCCAGTCGGAGAGAAGGACAGATGGTTTATGGCTACACCTTC
NA	TRBV7-4	NA	TRBJ2-3	CASSVSTRETDTQYF	TGTGCCAGCAGCGTAAGTACCCGAGAGACAGATACGCAGTATTTT
NA	TRBV15	TRBD1	TRBJ1-6	CATSSRDRHNSPLHF	TGTGCCACCAGCAGCCGGGACAGGCATAATTCACCCCTCCACTTT
NA	TRBV19	NA	TRBJ1-2	CASSPTSAGGYTF	TGTGCCAGTAGTCCGACATCGGCTGGTGGCTACACCTTC
few	TRBV24-1	TRBD1	TRBJ2-7	CATSDSGTGFHEQYF	TGTGCCACCAGTGATTCGGGGACAGGGTTCCACGAGCAGTACTTC
NA	TRBV25-1	NA	TRBJ2-3	CASSVFDTQYF	TGTGCCAGCAGTGTTTTTGATACGCAGTATTTT
few	TRBV10-3	TRBD1	TRBJ1-2	CAISPPLQGAPYGYTF	TGTGCCATCAGTCCCCCCCTACAGGGGGCACCGTATGGCTACACCTTC
many	TRBV6-4	TRBD2	TRBJ2-3	CASMTSGNTDTQYF	TGTGCCAGCATGACTAGCGGAAACACAGATACGCAGTATTTT
NA	TRBV10-3	NA	TRBJ1-1	CASISQLNTEAFF	TGTGCCAGCATAAGTCAGTTGAACACTGAAGCTTTCTTT
NA	TRBV15	NA	TRBJ1-1	CAASSRLQGGVGAFF	TGTGCCGCCAGCAGCCGACTACAGGGAGGTGTGGGAGCTTTCTTT
NA	TRBV15	NA	TRBJ2-2	CATSRKGLSTGELFF	TGTGCCACCAGCAGAAAGGGACTGAGTACCGGGGAGCTGTTTTTT
many	TRBV25-1	NA	TRBJ2-2	CASKPPGANTGELFF	TGTGCCAGCAAACCTCCAGGGGCTAACACCGGGGAGCTGTTTTTT
many	TRBV12-3/TRBV12-4	TRBD1	TRBJ2-5	CASSRTGGRSETQYF	TGTGCCAGCAGCCGGACAGGGGGACGATCAGAGACCCAGTACTTC
NA	TRBV25-1	NA	TRBJ1-2	CASSESLTPGYGYTF	TGTGCCAGCAGTGAATCTCTCACCCCGGGGTATGGCTACACCTTC
many	TRBV29-1	NA	TRBJ2-2	CSVEVGRGQGGELFF	TGCAGCGTTGAAGTGGGTCGGGGGCAAGGCGGGGAGCTGTTTTTT